This T cell receptor beta chain was sequenced in a study of OX40 agonist ivuxolimab in advanced cancers. Regarding the research as a whole: Ivuxolimab was an agonistic, fully human IgG2 monoclonal antibody directed against OX40 (CD134), a costimulatory receptor. Intravenous ivuxolimab was administered to patients every 2 weeks at six dose levels: 0.01, 0.1, 0.3, 1.5, 3 and 10 mg/kg. Of the approximately 50 patients in dose escalation, about 20 had hepatocellular carcinoma, around 15 had melanoma, 9 had renal cell carcinoma and 9 had head and neck cancer. A male proportion of 70% to 90% and a mean age of approximately 58 years, ranging from roughly 23 to 79, were recorded for the dose-escalation cohort. Prior anti-PD-1, anti-PD-L1 or anti-CTLA-4 therapy was permitted, and approximately 41% of dose-escalation patients had received checkpoint inhibitors. Partial responses were achieved by three dose-escalation patients, of whom one had hepatocellular carcinoma and two had cutaneous melanoma. The point of sequencing TCRbeta in the periphery was to test whether ivuxolimab changed TCR sequence diversity and drove clonal T-cell expansion. The paper covers the monotherapy dose-escalation part of the phase I ivuxolimab trial, which included N ≈ 50 patients.

Broad study findings and their caveats: At doses of 0.1 to 3.0 mg/kg, clonal expansion of both CD4+ and CD8+ T cells in blood was seen between baseline and week 6. After ivuxolimab, more expanded clones were found on average in CD8+ T cells than in CD4+ T cells. Antigen specificity was not determined for the clonally expanded peripheral T cells. Low levels of normalized T-cell clonal expansion were also shown by some nonresponding patients. Partial responders in the 0.1-3.0 mg/kg groups had among the lowest normalized peripheral clonal expansion, especially among CD8+ T cells.

For sequencing of the TCRbeta CDR3 region, genomic DNA was extracted from the sorted cells. The immunoSEQ Assay was used for sequencing of TCRbeta CDR3 regions. Sourced from immuneACCESS, this table was stored by TCRdb with only in-frame sequences that have V and J called. A share of the clones is absent; for the studies checked, an unresolved V gene accounts for under half, and the remainder has no known explanation. The sample profile shows about 62,000 clones; about 88% of them were found once. The leading ten clones occupy roughly 0.27% of the sample. Its CDR3 holds 16 amino acids, cysteine through phenylalanine. Only the CDR3 DNA is retained, 48 bases long and in frame from the first base. CDR1 and CDR2, looked up from the germline V gene, are KGHSH and LQKENI. Clipping removes 0 bases from V and 7 bases from J, with 8 as the unmatched junction base count. Note on this clone: No cognate antigen has been identified for it. Base qualities were left out, and no much larger clone turns up one base away.

Patients with a history of autoimmune disease or receiving systemic immunosuppression were excluded from the trial. Peripheral blood for TCR sequencing was collected from all dose cohorts at baseline, on cycle 4 day 1, and on cycle 7 day 1. The samples were drawn from a first-in-human, open-label, multicenter phase I dose-escalation trial of ivuxolimab. Adults with locally advanced or metastatic melanoma, renal cell carcinoma, hepatocellular carcinoma or head and neck squamous cell carcinoma were enrolled in the trial. Before TCR sequencing, CD4+ T cells and CD8+ T cells were sorted from peripheral blood as separate populations.

Here the chain combines TRBV18 and TRBJ2-1; 8 central bases correspond to TRBD1. The source material was CD4+ or CD8+ T cells sorted from blood, sampled in a trial of the OX40 agonist ivuxolimab. This clonotype originated in an adult with an advanced solid tumor such as melanoma, head and neck, liver or kidney cancer. This receptor has the CDR3 CASSPPSGGAGNEQFF. The sequenced DNA is TGTGCCAGCTCACCACCATCAGGGGGCGCGGGGAATGAGCAGTTCTTC.